This TCR beta chain emerged from a study of long-term antiretroviral therapy in people with HIV. Version v3.0 of the immunoSEQ assay ran at survey level. Profiling relied on immunoSEQ multiplex PCR, and the TCRdb table lists in-frame clones only, not all of them. The table includes about 33,000 clones, about 83% detected once. Participants who had HIV were, without exception, treated in the United States. This TCR was sampled from a woman between 50 and 59 years old with HIV. The specimen comprised unsorted PBMCs, sampled 2 years after starting antiretroviral therapy.

DNA for the CDR3: TGTGCCAGCAGCTTTCAAGAGACCCAGTACTTC. Amino acid sequence: CASSFQETQYF. The rearrangement uses TRBV11-2 and TRBJ2-5; D is uncertain. Trimming took 3 bases from V and 2 from J, leaving 1 base between them. This CDR3 is built from 11 residues. Germline V CDR1 and CDR2: SGHAT, FQNNGV.